This is a list of T cell receptor beta chains from one sample in a study of T cell responses to AZD1222 COVID-19 vaccine. Some clones are missing from TCRdb's copy, which holds only in-frame ones; the method was immunoSEQ multiplex PCR. The table has around 180,000 clones, less than 95% seen once. This specimen consisted of peripheral blood, obtained on day 0 of AZD1222 vaccination. The source is an adult in good health. Each CDR3 is given with its conserved first and last residue.

V,CDR3
TRBV6-1,CASSESVRTVRAFF
TRBV7-9,CASSAATGGYGYTF
TRBV6-5,CASRNRGHTEAFF
TRBV18,CASSLDVGNTIYF
TRBV6-5,CASSYWTGTEAFF
TRBV7-3,CASSLTSGLAGQLFF
TRBV2,CASREGQGAYYGYTF
TRBV7-9,CASSLNQGWEKLFF
TRBV12-3/TRBV12-4,CASSSGFGLPRDF
TRBV18,CASSPMDPYEQYF
TRBV4-2,CASSQDFGGAKNYGYTF
TRBV6-5,CASQPSSSGNTIYF
TRBV29-1,CSVERVEVNTEAFF
TRBV5-5,CASSLRGFNTGELFF
TRBV27,CASSLLAEVWPYEQYF
TRBV11-1,CASSETSSSEQYF
TRBV30,CAWSVTGRTPGNTIYF
TRBV10-2,CASSVASRAQYF
TRBV4-3,CASSQVSTGGGGYTF
TRBV7-2,CASSRTSGGALAGELFF
TRBV9,CASSVGPGGTEDIRNQPQHF
TRBV7-6,CASSLAGTYEQYF
TRBV10-3,CAISVDSNYGYTF
TRBV21-1,CASSTTHRVFAFF
TRBV4-3,CASSQVAGRGTQYF
TRBV6-5,CASSYFSQANTEAFF
TRBV19,CASIGGRYNEQFF
TRBV7-3,CASSLTWDSNSPLHF
TRBV19,CASRMDRASTEAFF
TRBV27,CASSFSSNQPQHF
TRBV7-9,CASSVGRNYGYTF
TRBV7-3,CASSLGWGKTQYF
TRBV21-1,CASNQGQGLNTEAFF
TRBV13,CASTPPREDGYTF
TRBV9,CASSVGAARTEAFF
TRBV7-2,CASSLDRGGYTF
TRBV5-6,CASRRTAWNTEAFF
TRBV5-1,CASSPDGVVMNTEAFF
TRBV3-1/TRBV3-2,CASSLLTGNTIYF
TRBV19,CASSAGTGVEKLFF
TRBV4-2,CASSQGRAQWNSGNTIYF
TRBV12-3/TRBV12-4,CASRPGQGYEQYF
TRBV3-1/TRBV3-2,CASSQGQGVRSPLHF
TRBV5-1,CASSSRGTGGYNEQFF
TRBV2,CASSVRAAGGADTQYF
TRBV5-1,CASQGWDTEAFF
TRBV4-3,CASSPGTSGPGPQHF
TRBV19,CASSNGGLDTQYF
TRBV4-2,CASSQGALTAGDTQYF